This T cell receptor (beta chain) was sequenced during a study of beta chain features in type 1 diabetes. Regarding the study as a whole: TCRB CDR3 length was moderately but significantly reduced in all four CD4+ subsets of Type 1 diabetes patients. Compared to healthy donors, patients appeared to have naive, central memory and Treg TCRB repertoires that were more alike.

All of the isolated RNA was reverse transcribed, so expressed TCRB transcripts were sequenced. Around 3.57 million reads was the average for naive, central memory and regulatory T cell samples. The assay was immunoSEQ multiplex PCR, and TCRdb's table has in-frame clones only and misses some. Of around 260,000 clones in the sample, roughly 20% were seen once. This clone came up a few times. Its antigen is not identified. Purities over 95% were achieved in all sorted populations. This CDR3 contains 16 residues. The J segment lost 8 bases and the V segment lost 2 bases, leaving 5 bases of the junction unmatched. Per the germline V gene, CDR1 is SEHNR and CDR2 is FQNEAQ (reference sequence).

Sequencing was performed on naive CD4+ T cells from blood. The rearrangement uses TRBV7-9 and TRBJ2-1; TRBD2 matches 14 bases. The sequence was collected from a woman in her 40s with type 1 diabetes. The CDR3 here is CASSLTGTSGGHEQFF. The CDR3 DNA is TGTGCCAGCAGCTTAACCGGGACTAGCGGGGGCCATGAGCAGTTCTTC.